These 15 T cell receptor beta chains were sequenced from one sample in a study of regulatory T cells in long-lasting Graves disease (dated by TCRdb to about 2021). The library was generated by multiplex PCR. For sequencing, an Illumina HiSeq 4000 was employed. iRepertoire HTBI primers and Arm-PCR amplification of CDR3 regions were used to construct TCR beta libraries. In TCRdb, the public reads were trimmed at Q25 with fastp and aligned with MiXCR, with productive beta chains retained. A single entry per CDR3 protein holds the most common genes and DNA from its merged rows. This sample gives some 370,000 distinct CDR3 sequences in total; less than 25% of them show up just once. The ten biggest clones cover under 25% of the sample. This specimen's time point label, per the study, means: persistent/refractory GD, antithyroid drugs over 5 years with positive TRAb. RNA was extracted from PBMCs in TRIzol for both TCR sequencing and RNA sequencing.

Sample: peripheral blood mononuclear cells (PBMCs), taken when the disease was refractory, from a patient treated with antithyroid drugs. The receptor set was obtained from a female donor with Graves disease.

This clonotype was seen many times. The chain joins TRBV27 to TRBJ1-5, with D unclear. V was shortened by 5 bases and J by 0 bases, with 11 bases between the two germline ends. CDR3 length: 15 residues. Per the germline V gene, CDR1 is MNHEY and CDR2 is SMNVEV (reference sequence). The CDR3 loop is CASSTYQDSNQPQHF. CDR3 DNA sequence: TGTGCCAGCAGTACCTACCAGGATAGCAATCAGCCCCAGCATTTT.

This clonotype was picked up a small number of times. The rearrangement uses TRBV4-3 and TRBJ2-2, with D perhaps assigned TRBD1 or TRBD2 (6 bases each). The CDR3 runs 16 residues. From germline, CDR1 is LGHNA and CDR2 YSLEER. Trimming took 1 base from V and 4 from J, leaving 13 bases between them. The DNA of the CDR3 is TGCGCCAGCAGCCAAGGGGGGGCCGGGGGCACCGGGGAGCTGTTTTTT. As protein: CASSQGGAGGTGELFF.

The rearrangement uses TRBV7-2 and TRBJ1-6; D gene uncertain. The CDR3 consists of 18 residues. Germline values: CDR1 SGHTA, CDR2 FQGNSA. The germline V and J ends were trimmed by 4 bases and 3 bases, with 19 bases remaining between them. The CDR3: CASSSYRVARDYNSPLHF. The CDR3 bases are TGTGCCAGCAGCTCTTATAGGGTGGCAAGAGACTATAATTCACCCCTCCACTTT.

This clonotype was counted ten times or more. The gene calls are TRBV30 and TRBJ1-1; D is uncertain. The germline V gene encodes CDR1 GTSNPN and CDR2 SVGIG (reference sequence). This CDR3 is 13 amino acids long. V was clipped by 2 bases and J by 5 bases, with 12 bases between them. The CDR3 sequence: CAWSKGPRTEAFF. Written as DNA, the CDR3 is TGTGCCTGGAGTAAGGGTCCGCGAACTGAAGCTTTCTTT.

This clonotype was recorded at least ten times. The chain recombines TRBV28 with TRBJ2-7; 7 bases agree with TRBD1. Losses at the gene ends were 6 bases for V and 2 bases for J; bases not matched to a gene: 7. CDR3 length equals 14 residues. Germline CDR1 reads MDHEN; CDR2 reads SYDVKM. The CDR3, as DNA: TGTGCCAGCAGACGACAGGGAACAGCCTACGAGCAGTACTTC. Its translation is CASRRQGTAYEQYF.

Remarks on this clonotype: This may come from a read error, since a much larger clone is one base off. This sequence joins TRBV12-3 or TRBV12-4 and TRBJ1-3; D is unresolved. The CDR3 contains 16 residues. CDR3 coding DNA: TGTGCCAACAGTTTCCGGGCGCGGGTAGCTGGAAACACCATATATTTT. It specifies CANSFRARVAGNTIYF.

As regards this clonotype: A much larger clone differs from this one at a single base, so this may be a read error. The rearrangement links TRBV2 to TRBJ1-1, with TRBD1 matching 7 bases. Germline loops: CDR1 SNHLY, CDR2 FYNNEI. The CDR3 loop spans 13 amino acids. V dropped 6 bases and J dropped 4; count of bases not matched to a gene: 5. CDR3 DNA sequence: TGTGCCAGCAGCCAACAGGGGAGCACTGAAGCTTTCTTT. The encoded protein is CASSQQGSTEAFF.

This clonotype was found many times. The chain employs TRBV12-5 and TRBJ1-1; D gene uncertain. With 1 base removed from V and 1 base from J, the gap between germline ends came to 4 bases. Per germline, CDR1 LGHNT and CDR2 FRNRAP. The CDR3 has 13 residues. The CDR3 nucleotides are TGTGCTAGTGGTTTGGGCCAGAACACTGAAGCTTTCTTT. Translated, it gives CASGLGQNTEAFF.

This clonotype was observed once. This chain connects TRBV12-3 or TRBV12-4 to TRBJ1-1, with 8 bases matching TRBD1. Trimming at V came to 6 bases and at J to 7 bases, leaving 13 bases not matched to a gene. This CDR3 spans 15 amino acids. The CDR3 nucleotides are TGTGCCAGCAGATTACTCACAGGGGGAGCGGGTGAAGCTTTCTTT. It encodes CASRLLTGGAGEAFF.

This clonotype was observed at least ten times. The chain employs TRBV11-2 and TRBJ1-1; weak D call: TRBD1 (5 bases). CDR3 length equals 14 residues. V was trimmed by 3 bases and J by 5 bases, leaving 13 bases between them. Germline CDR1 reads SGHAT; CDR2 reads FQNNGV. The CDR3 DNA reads TGTGCCAGCAGCTTTTGGGGCGGAATGACTGAAGCTTTCTTT. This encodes CASSFWGGMTEAFF.

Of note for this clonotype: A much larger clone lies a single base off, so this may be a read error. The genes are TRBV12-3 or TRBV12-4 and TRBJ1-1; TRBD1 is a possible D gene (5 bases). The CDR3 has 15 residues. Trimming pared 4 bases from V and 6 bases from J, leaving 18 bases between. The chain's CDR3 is CASSSHQQGTAEAFF. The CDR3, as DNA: TGTGCCAGCAGTTCCCATCAGCAGGGAACCGCTGAAGCTTTCTTT.

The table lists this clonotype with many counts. The CDR3 DNA is TGTGCCACCAGTGGAGGTGGCAATCAGCCCCAGCATTTT. This codes for CATSGGGNQPQHF. V and J are TRBV24-1 and TRBJ1-5; D call uncertain. This CDR3 has 13 amino acids. The ends were cut back, 5 bases at V and 2 bases at J, with 6 bases in the middle. The germline CDR1 and CDR2 sequences are KGHDR and SFDVKD.

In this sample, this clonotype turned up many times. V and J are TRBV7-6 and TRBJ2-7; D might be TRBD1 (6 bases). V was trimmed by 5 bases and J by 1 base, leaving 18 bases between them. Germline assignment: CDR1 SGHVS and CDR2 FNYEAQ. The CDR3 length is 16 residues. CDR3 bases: TGTGCCAGCAGCCACATCCAGGCAGGGGAGTCCTACGAGCAGTACTTC. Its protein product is CASSHIQAGESYEQYF.

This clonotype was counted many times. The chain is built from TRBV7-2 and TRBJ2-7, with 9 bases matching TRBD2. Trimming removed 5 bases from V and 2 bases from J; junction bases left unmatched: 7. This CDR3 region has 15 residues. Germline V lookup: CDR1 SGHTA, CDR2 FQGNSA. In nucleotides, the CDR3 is TGTGCCAGCAGCCCAAGGACTAGCGCTACCTACGAGCAGTACTTC. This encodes CASSPRTSATYEQYF.

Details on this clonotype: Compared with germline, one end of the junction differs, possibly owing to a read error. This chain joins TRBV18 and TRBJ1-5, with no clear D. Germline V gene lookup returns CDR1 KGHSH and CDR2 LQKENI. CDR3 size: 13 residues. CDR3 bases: TGTGCCAGCTCACCAGGGAGCACTCAGCCCCAGCATTTT. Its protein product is CASSPGSTQPQHF. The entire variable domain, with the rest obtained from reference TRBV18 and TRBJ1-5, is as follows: NAGVMQNPRHLVRRRGQEARLRCSPMKGHSHVYWYRQLPEEGLKFMVYLQKENIIDESGMPKERFSAEFPKEGPSILRIQQVVRGDSAAYFCASSPGSTQPQHFGDGTRLSIL.